This TCR beta chain stems from a study of a mutant IDH1 vaccine in newly diagnosed glioma. The V gene end was trimmed by 4 bases and the J gene end by 7 bases; junction bases not matched to a gene: 12. CDR1 and CDR2 (germline): SGHRS, YFSETQ. The CDR3 is made up of 15 amino acids. Time point described: week 11, during vaccination. The vaccine gave 300 ug of a 20-mer mutant IDH1 peptide subcutaneously per dose. Points on this clone: Its antigen is still unknown.

The method was immunoSEQ multiplex PCR; TCRdb's version includes in-frame clones alone and lacks a portion of them. The sample records some 130,000 clones, about 82% being singletons. Specimen: PBMCs, collected from a glioma patient whose treatment included an IDH1 peptide vaccine. The gene calls are TRBV5-1 and TRBJ2-7; 9 bases align to TRBD2. The TCR originated in a man aged 35-49 years with glioma. In nucleotides, the CDR3 is TGCGCCAGCAGCGGAATAGCGGGAGCAATGGGGGAGCAGTACTTC. Amino acid sequence: CASSGIAGAMGEQYF.